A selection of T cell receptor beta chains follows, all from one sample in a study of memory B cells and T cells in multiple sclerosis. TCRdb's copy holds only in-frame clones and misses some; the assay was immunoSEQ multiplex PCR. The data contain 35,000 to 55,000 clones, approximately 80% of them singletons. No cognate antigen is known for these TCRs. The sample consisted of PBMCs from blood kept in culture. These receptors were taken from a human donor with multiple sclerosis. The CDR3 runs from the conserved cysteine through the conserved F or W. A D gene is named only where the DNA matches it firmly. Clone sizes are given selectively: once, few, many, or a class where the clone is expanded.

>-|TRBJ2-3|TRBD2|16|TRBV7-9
CASSQGTSGSTDTQYF
TGTGCCAGCAGCCAGGGGACTAGCGGGAGCACAGATACGCAGTATTTT
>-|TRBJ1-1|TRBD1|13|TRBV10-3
CATLGQLNTEAFF
TGTGCCACCTTGGGACAGCTGAACACTGAAGCTTTCTTT
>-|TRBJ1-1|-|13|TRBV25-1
CASSELNREEAFF
TGTGCCAGCAGTGAATTGAACCGGGAGGAAGCTTTCTTT
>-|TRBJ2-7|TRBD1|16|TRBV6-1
CASSEDMGQGGDEQYF
TGTGCCAGCAGTGAAGATATGGGACAGGGTGGGGACGAGCAGTACTTC
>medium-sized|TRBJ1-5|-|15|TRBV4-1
CASSLQILSNQPQHF
TGCGCCAGCAGCCTCCAAATCTTAAGCAATCAGCCCCAGCATTTT
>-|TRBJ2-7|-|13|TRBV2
CASSGQPTYEQYF
TGTGCCAGCAGTGGGCAGCCTACCTACGAGCAGTACTTC
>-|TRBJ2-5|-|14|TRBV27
CASSFQGSSGTQYF
TGTGCCAGCAGTTTTCAAGGATCGAGCGGGACCCAGTACTTC
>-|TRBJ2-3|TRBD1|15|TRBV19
CASSTQRQGTDTQYF
TGTGCCAGTAGTACCCAAAGACAGGGAACAGATACGCAGTATTTT
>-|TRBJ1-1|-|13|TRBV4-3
CASSPSGATEAFF
TGCGCCAGCAGCCCCTCAGGGGCCACTGAAGCTTTCTTT
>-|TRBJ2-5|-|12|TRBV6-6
CASSWSGETQYF
TGTGCCAGCAGTTGGAGTGGGGAGACCCAGTACTTC
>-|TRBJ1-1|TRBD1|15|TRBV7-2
CASSLRGGPNTEAFF
TGTGCCAGCAGCTTAAGAGGGGGCCCCAACACTGAAGCTTTCTTT
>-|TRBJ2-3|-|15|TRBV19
CASSTRTASTDTQYF
TGTGCCAGTAGTACCCGGACGGCTAGCACAGATACGCAGTATTTT
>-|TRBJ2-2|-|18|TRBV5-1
CASSRYSGVRGNTGELFF
TGCGCCAGTTCGCGATACTCGGGCGTGCGCGGAAACACCGGGGAGCTGTTTTTT
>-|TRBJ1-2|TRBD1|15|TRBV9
CASSVWTGSFYGYTF
TGTGCCAGCAGCGTCTGGACAGGGTCTTTCTATGGCTACACCTTC
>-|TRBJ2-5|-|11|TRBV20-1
CSASHGEAQYF
TGCAGTGCTAGCCACGGGGAGGCCCAGTACTTC
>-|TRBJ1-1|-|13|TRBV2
CASSERGSSEAFF
TGTGCCAGCAGTGAAAGGGGGTCGTCTGAAGCTTTCTTT
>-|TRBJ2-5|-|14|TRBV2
CASGGVWRSETQYF
TGTGCCAGCGGCGGAGTCTGGAGGTCGGAGACCCAGTACTTC
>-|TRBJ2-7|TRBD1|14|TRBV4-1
CASSPSQGVYEQYF
TGCGCCAGCAGCCCCAGCCAGGGGGTCTACGAGCAGTACTTC
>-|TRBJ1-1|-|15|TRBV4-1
CASSQAPGMNTEAFF
TGCGCCAGCAGCCAAGCTCCGGGTATGAACACTGAAGCTTTCTTT
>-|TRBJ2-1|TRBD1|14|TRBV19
CASVPGQGAGEQFF
TGTGCCAGTGTTCCGGGACAGGGGGCTGGGGAGCAGTTCTTC
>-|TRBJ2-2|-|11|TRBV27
CASSHTGELFF
TGTGCCAGCAGCCACACCGGGGAGCTGTTTTTT
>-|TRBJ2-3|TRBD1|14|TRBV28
CASSFRGGADTQYF
TGTGCCAGCAGTTTTAGAGGGGGCGCAGATACGCAGTATTTT
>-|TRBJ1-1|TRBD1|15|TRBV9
CASSPLGQMNTEAFF
TGTGCCAGCAGCCCATTGGGACAGATGAACACTGAAGCTTTCTTT
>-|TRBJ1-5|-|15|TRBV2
CASRQGFNSNQPQHF
TGTGCCAGCAGACAGGGTTTCAATAGCAATCAGCCCCAGCATTTT
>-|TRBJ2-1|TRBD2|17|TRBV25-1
CASTPSGQRGGRNEQFF
TGTGCCAGCACCCCCTCCGGGCAGCGGGGGGGACGAAATGAGCAGTTCTTC
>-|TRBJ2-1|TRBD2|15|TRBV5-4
CASSSKGLALGEQFF
TGTGCCAGCAGCTCAAAGGGACTAGCTCTCGGTGAGCAGTTCTTC
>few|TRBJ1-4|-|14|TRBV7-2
CASSRSTTNEKLFF
TGTGCCAGCAGCCGGAGTACAACTAATGAAAAACTGTTTTTT
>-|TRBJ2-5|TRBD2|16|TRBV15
CATSDVGLAGEETQYF
TGTGCCACCAGCGACGTTGGACTAGCGGGCGAAGAGACCCAGTACTTC
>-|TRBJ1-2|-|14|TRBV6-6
CASSYSYELGGYTF
TGTGCCAGCAGTTACTCGTACGAACTGGGTGGCTACACCTTC
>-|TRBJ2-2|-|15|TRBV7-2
CASSSGAGWAGELFF
TGTGCCAGCAGCTCTGGGGCAGGGTGGGCCGGGGAGCTGTTTTTT
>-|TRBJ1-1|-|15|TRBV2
CASSLLTGRDTEAFF
TGTGCCAGCAGCCTGTTGACAGGTAGGGACACTGAAGCTTTCTTT
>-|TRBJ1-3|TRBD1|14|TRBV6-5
CASRSDRVGNTIYF
TGTGCCAGCAGGAGTGACAGGGTTGGAAACACCATATATTTT
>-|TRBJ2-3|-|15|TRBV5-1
CASSLRGANTDTQYF
TGCGCCAGCAGCTTGAGAGGGGCCAACACAGATACGCAGTATTTT
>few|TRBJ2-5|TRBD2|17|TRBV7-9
CASSLVSGGQGEETQYF
TGTGCCAGCAGCTTAGTATCGGGGGGGCAAGGAGAAGAGACCCAGTACTTC
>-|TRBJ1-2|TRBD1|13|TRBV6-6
CASSMQGARGYTF
TGTGCCAGCAGTATGCAGGGGGCGCGGGGCTACACCTTC
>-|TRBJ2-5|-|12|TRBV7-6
CASSFWLGGQYF
TGTGCCAGCAGCTTTTGGCTAGGAGGCCAGTACTTC
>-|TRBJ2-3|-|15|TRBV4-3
CASSRRSASTDTQYF
TGCGCCAGCAGCCGAAGGAGTGCTAGCACAGATACGCAGTATTTT
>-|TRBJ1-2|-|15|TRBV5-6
CASSLGTGFDYGYTF
TGTGCCAGCAGCTTGGGGACGGGGTTCGACTATGGCTACACCTTC
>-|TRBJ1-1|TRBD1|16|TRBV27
CASHYLGQGLNTEAFF
TGTGCCAGCCATTACCTCGGACAGGGATTGAACACTGAAGCTTTCTTT
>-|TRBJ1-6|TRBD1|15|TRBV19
CASSIVAGGKSPLHF
TGTGCCAGTAGTATAGTAGCAGGGGGCAAGTCACCCCTCCACTTT
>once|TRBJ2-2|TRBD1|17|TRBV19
CVSRSRAGQGGTGELFF
TGTGTCAGTAGGAGTCGGGCCGGACAGGGCGGAACCGGGGAGCTGTTTTTT
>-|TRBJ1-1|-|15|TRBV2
CASSVDGARNTEAFF
TGTGCCAGCAGTGTCGATGGGGCGCGGAACACTGAAGCTTTCTTT
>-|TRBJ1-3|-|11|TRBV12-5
CASGFGNTIYF
TGTGCTAGTGGTTTTGGAAACACCATATATTTT
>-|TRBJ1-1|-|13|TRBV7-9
CASSLQVNTEAFF
TGTGCCAGCAGCTTACAGGTGAACACTGAAGCTTTCTTT
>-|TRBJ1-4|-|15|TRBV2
CASRDVHATNEKLFF
TGTGCCAGCAGGGACGTACATGCAACTAATGAAAAACTGTTTTTT
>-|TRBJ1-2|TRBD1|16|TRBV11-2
CASSLAKLRDRNGYTF
TGTGCCAGCAGCTTAGCCAAATTACGGGACAGGAATGGCTACACCTTC
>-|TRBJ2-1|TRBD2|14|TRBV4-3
CASSQLAGAAEQFF
TGCGCCAGCAGCCAGCTAGCGGGGGCTGCTGAGCAGTTCTTC
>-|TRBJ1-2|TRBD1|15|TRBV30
CAWSGQGAKFYGYTF
TGTGCCTGGAGTGGCCAGGGGGCGAAATTCTATGGCTACACCTTC
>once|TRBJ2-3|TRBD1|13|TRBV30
CAWSAQGADTQYF
TGTGCCTGGAGTGCCCAGGGGGCGGATACGCAGTATTTT